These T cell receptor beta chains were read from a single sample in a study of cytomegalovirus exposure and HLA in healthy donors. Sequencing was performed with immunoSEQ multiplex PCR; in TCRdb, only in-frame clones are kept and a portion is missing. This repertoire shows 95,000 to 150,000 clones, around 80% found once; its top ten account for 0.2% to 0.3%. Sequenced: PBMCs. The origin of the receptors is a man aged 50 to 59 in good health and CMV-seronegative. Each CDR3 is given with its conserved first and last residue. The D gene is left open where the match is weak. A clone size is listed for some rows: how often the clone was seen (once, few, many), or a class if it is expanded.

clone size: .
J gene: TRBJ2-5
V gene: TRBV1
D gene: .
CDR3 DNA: TGCACCAGCAGCCAAGGAGGCGTCGGACCCTATTCTAGCGGGAGGGGCGCGGAAGAGACCCAGTACTTC
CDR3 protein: CTSSQGGVGPYSSGRGAEETQYF

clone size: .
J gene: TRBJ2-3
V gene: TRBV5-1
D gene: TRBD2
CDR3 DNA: TGCGCCAGCAGCACGGGACTAGCGGTGGGCACAGATACGCAGTATTTT
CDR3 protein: CASSTGLAVGTDTQYF

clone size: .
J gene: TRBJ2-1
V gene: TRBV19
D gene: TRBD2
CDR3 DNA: TGTGCCAGTAGTGAAGGACTAGCGGGGAATCTTAATGAGCAGTTCTTC
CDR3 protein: CASSEGLAGNLNEQFF

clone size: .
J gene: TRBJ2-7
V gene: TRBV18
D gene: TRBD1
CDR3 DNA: TGTGCCAGCTCGTCCGGGACAGCTTCCTACGAGCAGTACTTC
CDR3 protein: CASSSGTASYEQYF

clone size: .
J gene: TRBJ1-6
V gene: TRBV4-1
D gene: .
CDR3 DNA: TGCGCCAGCAGCCACCAGGGTTCTGTGACAGGATCACCCCTCCACTTT
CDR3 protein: CASSHQGSVTGSPLHF

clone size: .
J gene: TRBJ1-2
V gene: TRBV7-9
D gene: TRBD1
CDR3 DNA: TGTGCCAGCACCGCCGGGACAGGGAAGTCTGGCTACACCTTC
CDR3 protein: CASTAGTGKSGYTF

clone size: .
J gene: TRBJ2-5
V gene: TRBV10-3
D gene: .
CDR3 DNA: TGTGCCATCAGTGAGGTCAGGGAAGAGACCCAGTACTTC
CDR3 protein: CAISEVREETQYF

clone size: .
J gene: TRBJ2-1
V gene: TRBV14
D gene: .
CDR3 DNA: TGTGCCAGCAGCCAAAGATGGGCGGAGCAGTTCTTC
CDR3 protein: CASSQRWAEQFF

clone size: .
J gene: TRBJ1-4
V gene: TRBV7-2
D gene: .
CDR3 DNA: TGTGCCAGCAGCTTACAGGGATCCACTAATGAAAAACTGTTTTTT
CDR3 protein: CASSLQGSTNEKLFF

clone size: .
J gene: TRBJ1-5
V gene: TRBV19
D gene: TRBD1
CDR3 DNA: TGTGCCAGTAGCGGGACAGGGGGCCTTGTCAATCAGCCCCAGCATTTT
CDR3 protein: CASSGTGGLVNQPQHF

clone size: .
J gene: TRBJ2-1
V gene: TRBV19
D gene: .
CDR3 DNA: TGTGCCAGTAGTTCGCCCGGGACACCTTACAATGAGCAGTTCTTC
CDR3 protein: CASSSPGTPYNEQFF

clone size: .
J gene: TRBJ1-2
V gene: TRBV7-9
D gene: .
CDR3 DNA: TGTGCCAGCAGTCCACCCCCCCCTTCGAGAGGCTACACCTTC
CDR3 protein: CASSPPPPSRGYTF

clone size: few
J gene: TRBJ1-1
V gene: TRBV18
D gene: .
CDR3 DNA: TGTGCCAGCTCGCCGGGACACCCGAACACTGAAGCTTTCTTT
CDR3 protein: CASSPGHPNTEAFF

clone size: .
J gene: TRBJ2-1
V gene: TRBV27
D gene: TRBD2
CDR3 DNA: TGTGCCAGCAGTCCCACCCTCGAGACTAGCGGGAGACATGAGCAGTTCTTC
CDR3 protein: CASSPTLETSGRHEQFF

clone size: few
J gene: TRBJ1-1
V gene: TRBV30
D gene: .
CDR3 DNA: TGTGCCTGGAGGAAGGGGACTGAAGCTTTCTTT
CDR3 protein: CAWRKGTEAFF

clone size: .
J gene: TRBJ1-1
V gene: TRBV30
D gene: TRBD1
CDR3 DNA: TGTGCCTGGAGACCGACAGGGTTAACTGAAGCTTTCTTT
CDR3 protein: CAWRPTGLTEAFF

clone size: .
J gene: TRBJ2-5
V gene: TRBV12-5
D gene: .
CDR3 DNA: TGTGCTAGTGGTTTGGGCGCACAAGAGACCCAGTACTTC
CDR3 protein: CASGLGAQETQYF

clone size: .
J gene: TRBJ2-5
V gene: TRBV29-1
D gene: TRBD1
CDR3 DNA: TGCAGCGTTCGGGGACAGGTGGGGCAGGAGACCCAGTACTTC
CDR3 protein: CSVRGQVGQETQYF

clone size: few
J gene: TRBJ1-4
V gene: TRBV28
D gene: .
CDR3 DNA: TGTGCCAGCAGTTTCGGGGGACCAACTAATGAAAAACTGTTTTTT
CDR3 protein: CASSFGGPTNEKLFF

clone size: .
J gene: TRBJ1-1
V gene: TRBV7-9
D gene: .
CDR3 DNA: TGTGCCAGCAGTCAACCAGCGGGCACTGAAGCTTTCTTT
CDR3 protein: CASSQPAGTEAFF

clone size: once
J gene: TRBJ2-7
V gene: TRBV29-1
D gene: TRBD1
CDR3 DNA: TGCAGCGTGGTGTGGGACAGGTCCTACGAGCAGTACTTC
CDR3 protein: CSVVWDRSYEQYF

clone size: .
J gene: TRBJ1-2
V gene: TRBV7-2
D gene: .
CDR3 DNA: TGTGCCAGCAGCTTAGCCTCGGGGGATGGCTACACCTTC
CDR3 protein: CASSLASGDGYTF

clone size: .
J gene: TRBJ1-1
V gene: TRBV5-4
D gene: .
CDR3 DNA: TGTGCCAGCAGCTTGCAGGGCATTAACACTGAAGCTTTCTTT
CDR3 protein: CASSLQGINTEAFF

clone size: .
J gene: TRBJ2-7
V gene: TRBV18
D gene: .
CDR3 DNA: TGTGCCAGCTCACCGCTTACTACAGGGAGCTCCTACGAGCAGTACTTC
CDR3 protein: CASSPLTTGSSYEQYF

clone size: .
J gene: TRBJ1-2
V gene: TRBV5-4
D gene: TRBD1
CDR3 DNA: TGTGCCAGCAGCTCCTCCGGGACAGTCTATGGCTACACCTTC
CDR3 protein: CASSSSGTVYGYTF

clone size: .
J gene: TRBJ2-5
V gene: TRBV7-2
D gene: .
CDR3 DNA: TGTGCCAGCAGCTTTGGGGGGGCCGCGGAGACCCAGTACTTC
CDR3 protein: CASSFGGAAETQYF

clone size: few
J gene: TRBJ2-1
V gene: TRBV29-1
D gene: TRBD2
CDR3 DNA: TGCAGCGTTCAAGCGGGAGGTGAGCAGTTCTTC
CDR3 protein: CSVQAGGEQFF

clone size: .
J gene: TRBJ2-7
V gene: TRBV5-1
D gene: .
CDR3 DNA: TGCGCCAGCAGCCGGGAGAGTTTGGAGCAGTACTTC
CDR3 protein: CASSRESLEQYF

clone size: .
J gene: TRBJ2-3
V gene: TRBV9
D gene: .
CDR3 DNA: TGTGCCAGCAGCGTAGAAGCCATGGGCCCCACAGATACGCAGTATTTT
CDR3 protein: CASSVEAMGPTDTQYF

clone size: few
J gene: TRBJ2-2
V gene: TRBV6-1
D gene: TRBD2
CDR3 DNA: TGTGCCGGGGGACTAGCGGAAACCGGGGAGCTGTTTTTT
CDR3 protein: CAGGLAETGELFF

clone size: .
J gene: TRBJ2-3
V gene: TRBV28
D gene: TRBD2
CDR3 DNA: TGTGCCAGCAGTACTAGCGGGAGAACTAGCACAGATACGCAGTATTTT
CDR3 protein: CASSTSGRTSTDTQYF

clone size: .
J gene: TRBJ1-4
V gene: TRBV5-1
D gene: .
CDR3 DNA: TGCGCCAGCAGCCCCGCGGGGGGGTGGAGTGAAAAACTGTTTTTT
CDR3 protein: CASSPAGGWSEKLFF

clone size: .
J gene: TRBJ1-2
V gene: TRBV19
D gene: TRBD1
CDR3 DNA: TGTGCCAGTAGTATAAGCCCCGGGGACAGGGGGCGCGGTGGCTACACCTTC
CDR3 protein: CASSISPGDRGRGGYTF

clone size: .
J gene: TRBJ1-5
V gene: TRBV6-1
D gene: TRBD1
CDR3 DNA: TGTGCCAGCAGTGTAGTGTCAGGGGGCTTAAGCAATCAGCCCCAGCATTTT
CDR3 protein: CASSVVSGGLSNQPQHF

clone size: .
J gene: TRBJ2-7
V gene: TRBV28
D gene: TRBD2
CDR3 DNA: TGTGCCAGCAGTTTAGGGGTCGTTGGGGGGGGCTACGAGCAGTACTTC
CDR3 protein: CASSLGVVGGGYEQYF

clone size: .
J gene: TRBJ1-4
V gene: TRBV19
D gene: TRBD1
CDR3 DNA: TGTGCCAGTAGGGTACAGGGGGTTAATGAAAAACTGTTTTTT
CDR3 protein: CASRVQGVNEKLFF

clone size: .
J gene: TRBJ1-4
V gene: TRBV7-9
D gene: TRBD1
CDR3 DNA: TGTGCCAGCAGCACGTCGACAGGGTCTGATGAAAAACTGTTTTTT
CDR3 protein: CASSTSTGSDEKLFF